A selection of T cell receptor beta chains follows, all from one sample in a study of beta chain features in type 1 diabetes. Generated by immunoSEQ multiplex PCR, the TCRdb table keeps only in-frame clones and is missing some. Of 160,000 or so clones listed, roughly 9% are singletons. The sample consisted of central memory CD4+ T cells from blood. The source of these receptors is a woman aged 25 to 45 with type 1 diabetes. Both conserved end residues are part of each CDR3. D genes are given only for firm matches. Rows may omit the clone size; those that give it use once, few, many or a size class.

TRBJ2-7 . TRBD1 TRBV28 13 TGTGCCAGCGAGCAGGACAGGGACTACGAGCAGTACTTC CASEQDRDYEQYF
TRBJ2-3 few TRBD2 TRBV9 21 TGTGCCAGCAGCGTAGCACAGGAGTGGCGGGAGGGCTTGACTGCCACAGATACGCAGTATTTT CASSVAQEWREGLTATDTQYF
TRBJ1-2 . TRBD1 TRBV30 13 TGTGCCTGGAGTGTACAGGGGAACGGTGGCTACACCTTC CAWSVQGNGGYTF
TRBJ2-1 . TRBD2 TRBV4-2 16 TGTGCCAGCAGCCCCATGGGACTAAGCTCCTACAATGAGCAGTTCTTC CASSPMGLSSYNEQFF
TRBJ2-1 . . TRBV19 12 TGTGCCAGTAGTACCCCTCAGTGGGAGCAGTTCTTC CASSTPQWEQFF
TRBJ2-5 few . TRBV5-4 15 TGTGCCAGCAGCTTGGCTTCAGGGTACCAAGAGACCCAGTACTTC CASSLASGYQETQYF
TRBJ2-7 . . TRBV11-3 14 TGTGCCAGCAGCTTATCGGGACACTCCTACGAGCAGTACTTC CASSLSGHSYEQYF
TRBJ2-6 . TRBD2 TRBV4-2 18 TGTGCCAGCAGCCCCGTCGGACTAGCGGGAGCTGGGGCCAACGTCCTGACTTTC CASSPVGLAGAGANVLTF
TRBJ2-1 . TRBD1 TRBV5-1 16 TGCGCCAGCAGCTTGGCCTTTGGGCAGGGGGACAATGAGCAGTTCTTC CASSLAFGQGDNEQFF
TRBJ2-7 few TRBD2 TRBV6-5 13 TGTGCCAGCAGGCGCGGGAGTTTCTACGAGCAGTACTTC CASRRGSFYEQYF
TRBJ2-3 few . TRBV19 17 TGTGCCAGTAGTATGGACGGGAGACGTATAAGAACAGATACGCAGTATTTT CASSMDGRRIRTDTQYF
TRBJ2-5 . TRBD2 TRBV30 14 TGTGCCTGGAGTGTACGGGGAGGGCCCGGGTCCCAGTACTTC CAWSVRGGPGSQYF
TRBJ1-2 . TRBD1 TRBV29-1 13 TGCAGCGTTGGGGAGACAGGGAACTATGGCTACACCTTC CSVGETGNYGYTF
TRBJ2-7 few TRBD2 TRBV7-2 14 TGTGCCAGCGCTAGCGGGAGCTCGGGCCGCGAGCAGTACTTC CASASGSSGREQYF
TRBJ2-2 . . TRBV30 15 TGTGCCTGGAGTTGGGAGAACAGGGACACCGGGGAGCTGTTTTTT CAWSWENRDTGELFF
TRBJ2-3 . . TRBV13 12 TGTGCCAGCAGCTCCCGCGCAGATACGCAGTATTTT CASSSRADTQYF
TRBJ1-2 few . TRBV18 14 TGTGCCAGCTCACCAATTCCCGGGGTTGATGGCTACACCTTC CASSPIPGVDGYTF
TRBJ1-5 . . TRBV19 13 TGTGCCAGTACCCAGTATAGCAATCAGCCCCAGCATTTT CASTQYSNQPQHF
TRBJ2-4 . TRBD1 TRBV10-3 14 TGTGCCATCAGTACAGGGGTTGGCAAAAACATTCAGTACTTC CAISTGVGKNIQYF
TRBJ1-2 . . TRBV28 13 TGTGCCAGCAGTTTAAGGGGATCATATGGCTACACCTTC CASSLRGSYGYTF
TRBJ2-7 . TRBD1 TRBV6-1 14 TGTGCCAGCAGGTGGCCGGGACAGGTTTTCGAGCAGTACTTC CASRWPGQVFEQYF
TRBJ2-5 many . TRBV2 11 TGTGCCAGCAGTCCTTCCAGGGCCCAGTACTTC CASSPSRAQYF
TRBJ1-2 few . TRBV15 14 TGTGCCACCAGCAGAGATCAGGGCCCCTATGGCTACACCTTC CATSRDQGPYGYTF
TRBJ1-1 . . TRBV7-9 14 TGTGCCAGCAGCCGCACGAGGGCCGACACTGAAGCTTTCTTT CASSRTRADTEAFF
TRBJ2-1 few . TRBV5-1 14 TGCGCCAGCAGCACACCGGGGTCCGGCAATGAGCAGTTCTTC CASSTPGSGNEQFF
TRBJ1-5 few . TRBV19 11 TGTGCCAGTAGTATCGAAGCAACCCAGCATTTT CASSIEATQHF
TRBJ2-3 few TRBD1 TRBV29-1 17 TGCAGCGTTGAAGATTGGGCCCGACAGGGCCCCACAGATACGCAGTATTTT CSVEDWARQGPTDTQYF
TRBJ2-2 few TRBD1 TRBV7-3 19 TGTGCCAGCAGCTTAGTTTCCATTCGGGACAGGGCGGACACCGGGGAGCTGTTTTTT CASSLVSIRDRADTGELFF
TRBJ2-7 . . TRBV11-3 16 TGTGCCAGCAGCTCGAATGGAGATTTATTCGCCTACGAGCAGTACTTC CASSSNGDLFAYEQYF
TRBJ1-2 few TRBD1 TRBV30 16 TGTGCCTGGACTAAGCTCGGCCCGGGACAGGGCGGCGGCTACACCTTC CAWTKLGPGQGGGYTF
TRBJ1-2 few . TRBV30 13 TGTGCCTGGAGTCCAAATCCGGGACAAGGGCCCTCCTTC CAWSPNPGQGPSF
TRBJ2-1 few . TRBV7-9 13 TGTGCCAGCAGGAATACAGGGTACAATGAGCAGTTCTTC CASRNTGYNEQFF
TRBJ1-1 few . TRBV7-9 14 TGTGCCAGCAGCTTATTGACAGGGAACACTGAAGCTTTCTTT CASSLLTGNTEAFF
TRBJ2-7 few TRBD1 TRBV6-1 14 TGTGCCAGTCAATGGACAGGGGGTCCCTACGAGCAGTACTTC CASQWTGGPYEQYF
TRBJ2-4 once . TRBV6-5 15 TGTGCCAGCAGTTACAGTACGGGAGCCAAAAACATTCAGTACTTC CASSYSTGAKNIQYF
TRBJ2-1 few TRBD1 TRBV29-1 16 TGCAGCGCTGTTAAAACCGGGACAGAGTCTTACAATGAGCAGTTCTTC CSAVKTGTESYNEQFF
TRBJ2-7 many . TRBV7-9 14 TGTGCCAGCAGCTTACGTCCGACAGGTGGCGAGCAGTACTTC CASSLRPTGGEQYF
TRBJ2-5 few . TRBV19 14 TGTGCCAGTAGTGCGGGACTTAACAAAGAGACCCAGTACTTC CASSAGLNKETQYF
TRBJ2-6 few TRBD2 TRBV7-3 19 TGTGCCAGCAGCTTAACCGGACTAGCGGGAGACTCTGGGGCCAACGTCCTGACTTTC CASSLTGLAGDSGANVLTF
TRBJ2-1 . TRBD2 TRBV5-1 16 TGCGCCAGCAGCTCGGGACTAGCGGCCTCCTACAATGAGCAGTTCTTC CASSSGLAASYNEQFF
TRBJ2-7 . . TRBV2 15 TGTGCCAGCAGTGATGGTACCAGATCGGGGTGGGAGCAGTACTTC CASSDGTRSGWEQYF
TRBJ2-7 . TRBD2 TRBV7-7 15 TGTGCTAGCAGCTCACTAGCGGGAGGGTCGGGCGAGCAGTACTTC CASSSLAGGSGEQYF
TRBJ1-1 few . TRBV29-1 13 TGCAGCGCCGCGGGGGTCCCGGACACTGAAGCTTTCTTT CSAAGVPDTEAFF
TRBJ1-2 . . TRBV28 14 TGTGCCAGCACCCTCTTGACAGAAAACTATGGCTACACCTTC CASTLLTENYGYTF
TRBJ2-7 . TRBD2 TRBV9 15 TGTGCCAGCAGCGTGAGTAGCGGGAGCTCCTACGAGCAGTACTTC CASSVSSGSSYEQYF
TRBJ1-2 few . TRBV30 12 TGTGCCTGGAGTGTCCAGGGCCCCGGCTACACCTTC CAWSVQGPGYTF
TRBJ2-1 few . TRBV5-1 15 TGCGCCAGCAGCTTGGGAGGGTTGGGGTACAATGAGCAGTTCTTC CASSLGGLGYNEQFF
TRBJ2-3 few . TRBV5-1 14 TGCGCCAGCAGCCCGTATACTAGCACAGATACGCAGTATTTT CASSPYTSTDTQYF
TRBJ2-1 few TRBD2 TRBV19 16 TGTGCCAGTAGTATATTTGGACTAGTCGGAGACAATGAGCAGTTCTTC CASSIFGLVGDNEQFF